The 15 T cell receptor beta chains below were found in one sample sequenced in a study of CD8 T cells in ankylosing spondylitis. Regarding the study as a whole: Eight highly homologous variants made up a TCR beta motif, and this motif appeared characteristic of ankylosing spondylitis blood.

TCRdb reprocessed the 5' RACE reads via MiXCR and lists one record per CDR3 protein. The profile covers under 850,000 distinct CDR3 sequences, with 15% to 20% appearing a single time and under 20% taken by the ten largest. For these receptors, no antigen is known. The sample taken for sequencing was blood, either unsorted or a sorted T cell fraction (not recorded which). The receptors originated from a male donor with ankylosing spondylitis.

The count of this clonotype is one. The junction shows a germline mismatch at one end, possibly a read error. The genes are TRBV7-9 and TRBJ2-5, with 7 positions matching TRBD2. CDR1 is SEHNR and CDR2 is FQNEAQ in the germline V gene (reference sequence). This CDR3 is built from 13 residues. The CDR3 DNA sequence: TGTGCCAGCAGCTCTCCTCTAGCGGACTACCGGGACTTC. Its protein product is CASSSPLADYRDF.

CDR3 protein: CASSLANKGVEAFF. The CDR3 region has the DNA TGCGCCAGCAGCTTGGCCAACAAGGGGGTTGAAGCTTTCTTT. The chain recombines TRBV5-1 with TRBJ1-1, with TRBD1 as a possible D gene (6 bases). Germline assignment: CDR1 SGHRS and CDR2 YFSETQ. This CDR3 region has 14 residues. With 0 bases removed from V and 7 bases from J, the gap between germline ends came to 13 bases.

J is TRBJ2-2 and V is TRBV6-2 or TRBV6-3; TRBD1 or TRBD2 may be the D gene (5 bases each). This CDR3 region has 18 residues. CDR1 MNHEY and CDR2 SVGEGT come from the germline V gene. The V gene lost 4 bases and the J gene lost 4 bases, with 22 bases spanning the gap. The CDR3 sequence is CASSSTPGRMRLTGELFF. CDR3 sequence (DNA): TGTGCCAGCAGTTCCACACCGGGACGCATGCGTCTCACCGGGGAGCTGTTTTTT.

This clonotype came up a few times. This rearrangement joins TRBV5-1 to TRBJ2-1; no clear D. CDR3 size: 14 residues. The V gene's germline CDR1 is SGHRS and CDR2 YFSETQ. Trimming shortened V by 3 bases and J by 0 bases, and 7 bases separated the two germline ends. This chain's CDR3 is CASSYSDSYNEQFF. CDR3 sequence (DNA): TGCGCCAGCAGCTACTCGGACTCCTACAATGAGCAGTTCTTC.

The V and J genes are TRBV21-1 and TRBJ2-3. TRBV21-1 is reported as a pseudogene. The CDR3 loop spans 9 amino acids. CDR3 coding DNA: TGTGCCAGAGCAGATACGCAGTATTTT. Translated, it gives CARADTQYF.

This clonotype appeared a few times. CDR3: CASSQEGAGYEQYF. The CDR3 DNA reads TGTGCCAGCAGCCAAGAAGGTGCCGGGTACGAGCAGTACTTC. The rearrangement uses TRBV4-2 and TRBJ2-7; D is unclear. The V end lost 0 bases, the J end lost 4 bases, and 10 bases lay between the germline ends. Germline CDR1 reads LGHNA; CDR2 reads YNFKEQ. CDR3 length: 14 residues.

CDR3: CASSLRTSGGTDTQYF. The CDR3 region has the DNA TGTGCCAGCAGTCTGAGGACTAGCGGGGGTACAGATACGCAGTATTTT. The chain uses TRBV12-3 or TRBV12-4 and TRBJ2-3; 13 nucleotides agree with TRBD2. The V and J ends lost 5 bases and 3 bases, in that order; junction bases with no gene match: 5. This CDR3 has 16 amino acids.

There are a few counts of this clonotype. V and J are TRBV5-1 and TRBJ2-2, with 8 bases aligning to TRBD2. The V gene's germline CDR1 is SGHRS and CDR2 YFSETQ. The CDR3 has 15 amino acids. Germline trimming cut 0 bases from V and 10 bases from J; bases unmatched to any gene: 8. CDR3 loop: CASSLAGGGLEELFF. The CDR3 DNA sequence: TGCGCCAGCAGCTTGGCCGGCGGGGGGCTGGAGGAGCTGTTTTTT. Full variable domain (remainder filled in from reference TRBV5-1 and TRBJ2-2): KAGVTQTPRYLIKTRGQQVTLSCSPISGHRSVSWYQQTPGQGLQFLFEYFSETQRNKGNFPGRFSGRQFSNSRSEMNVSTLELGDSALYLCASSLAGGGLEELFFGEGSRLTVL.

This clonotype was seen many times. This chain links TRBV7-2 with TRBJ2-1; 11 bases map to TRBD2. The CDR3 consists of 15 residues. V lost 5 bases and J lost 4; bases outside the gene matches: 4. Looked up from germline, CDR1 is SGHTA and CDR2 is FQGNSA. CDR3 region: CASSRSGGAYNEQFF. In DNA form, the CDR3 reads TGTGCCAGCAGCCGTAGCGGGGGGGCGTACAATGAGCAGTTCTTC.

The chain has TRBV5-1 and TRBJ2-1; 14 bases match TRBD2. Per the germline V gene, CDR1 is SGHRS and CDR2 is YFSETQ. This CDR3 region has 16 residues. The trim removed 4 bases at V and 4 bases at J, leaving 4 bases unmatched. The chain's CDR3 is CASSHGLAGGYNEQFF. CDR3 coding DNA: TGCGCCAGCAGCCACGGACTAGCGGGGGGATACAATGAGCAGTTCTTC.

The V call is TRBV20-1, the J call TRBJ1-1, with unresolved D. V was pared by 0 bases and J by 8 bases, with 7 bases between. Germline V CDR1 and CDR2: DFQATT, SNEGSKA (reference sequence). This CDR3 region has 11 residues. CDR3 in amino acids: CSARDLGEAFF. The CDR3 DNA reads TGCAGTGCTAGAGATCTCGGGGAAGCTTTCTTT.

The chain couples TRBV29-1 to TRBJ2-3, with 8 positions matching TRBD2. The V gene end was trimmed by 3 bases and the J gene end by 2 bases; junction bases not matched to a gene: 7. Germline CDR1 is SQVTM and CDR2 is ANQGSEA. The CDR3 is made up of 15 amino acids. CDR3 DNA sequence: TGCAGCGTTGATCCGCGGGAGGCACACACAGATACGCAGTATTTT. Its translation: CSVDPREAHTDTQYF.

This clonotype was found a few times. The chain recombines TRBV20-1 with TRBJ1-5; no clear D. The V end lost 4 bases, the J end lost 1 base, and 11 bases lay between the germline ends. From germline, CDR1 is DFQATT and CDR2 SNEGSKA (reference sequence). This CDR3 is 14 amino acids long. The CDR3 DNA reads TGCAGTGCTACAACTGACACCAGCAATCAGCCCCAGCATTTT. This translates into CSATTDTSNQPQHF.

The chain is built from TRBV20-1 and TRBJ1-2; D is undetermined. The V gene lost 0 bases and the J gene lost 4 bases, with 15 bases spanning the gap. This CDR3 is 15 amino acids long. The V gene's germline CDR1 is DFQATT and CDR2 SNEGSKA (reference sequence). The CDR3 DNA reads as TGCAGTGCTAGAGATACAGCCTACAAACTCTATGGCTACACCTTC. Translating gives CSARDTAYKLYGYTF.

The V and J genes are TRBV4-1 and TRBJ2-6, with a possible D match to TRBD1 (7 bases). The CDR3 loop spans 21 amino acids. V lost 2 bases, J lost 1 base, and 24 bases lay in between. Germline assignment: CDR1 MGHRA and CDR2 YSYEKL. CDR3 nucleotides: TGCGCCAGCAGCCAAAGATTCCCCCCGGAGCCAGGGGGGTCTGGGGCCAACGTCCTGACTTTC. It encodes CASSQRFPPEPGGSGANVLTF.